This TCR beta chain was documented in a study of T-cell memory formation after mild COVID-19. TCR alpha and TCR beta cDNA libraries carrying sample barcodes and UMIs came from 5'RACE with constant-segment primers. TCRdb itself ran the 5' RACE reads through MiXCR, one entry per CDR3 protein. The sample records 140,000 or so distinct CDR3 sequences, 11% to 15% being singletons. Study-wide findings and caveats: In pre-infection memory, a portion of responding clones appeared, which suggested that cross-reactive memory joined.

Note on this clonotype: Its antigen is as yet unknown.

This CDR3 is 13 amino acids long. Trimming left V 3 bases short and J 7 bases short, with 10 bases between. The sequence was collected from an adult woman who had mild COVID-19 (a few samples of this study predate the infection). Cell type and time point are not known. The sequenced material came from PBMCs or a T cell subset sorted from them (not recorded which). The J gene is TRBJ1-5, the V gene TRBV12-3 or TRBV12-4; D call uncertain. CDR3: CASSLVEQQPQHF. The CDR3 bases are TGTGCCAGCAGTTTGGTCGAGCAGCAGCCCCAGCATTTT.